These T cell receptor beta chains were read from a single sample in a study of T cells after yellow fever vaccination. TCRdb passed the 5' RACE reads through MiXCR, listing each CDR3 protein once. The table lists approximately 300,000 distinct CDR3 sequences, around 6.8% of them singletons. Sequenced here: PBMCs, sampled roughly 47 days after the first yellow fever vaccination. All receptors come from a man aged 18 to 35 who received the YFV17D yellow fever vaccine. Each CDR3 is given with its conserved first and last residue. The D gene is left open where the match is weak. Some rows mark clone size as missing; the rest say once, few, many or name a class of expanded clone.

length: 13; D: NA; J: TRBJ1-5; V: TRBV27; size: NA; CDR3: CASSFVRGQPQHF; DNA: TGTGCCAGCAGTTTCGTAAGGGGCCAGCCCCAGCATTTT
length: 14; D: NA; J: TRBJ1-1; V: TRBV5-1; size: few; CDR3: CASRSGSSFPEAFF; DNA: TGCGCCAGCAGGTCCGGGAGCTCATTTCCTGAAGCTTTCTTT
length: 18; D: TRBD2; J: TRBJ2-5; V: TRBV4-1; size: few; CDR3: CASSQGLAGGMYQETQYF; DNA: TGCGCCAGCAGCCAGGGACTAGCGGGGGGGATGTACCAAGAGACCCAGTACTTC
length: 16; D: NA; J: TRBJ2-3; V: TRBV7-9; size: NA; CDR3: CASRGWKRLVTDTQYF; DNA: TGTGCCAGCAGGGGATGGAAGCGGTTAGTAACAGATACGCAGTATTTT
length: 15; D: TRBD1; J: TRBJ2-7; V: TRBV5-1; size: many; CDR3: CASARSGTGEYEQYF; DNA: TGCGCCAGCGCCCGCTCCGGGACAGGGGAGTACGAGCAGTACTTC
length: 16; D: NA; J: TRBJ2-7; V: TRBV6-5; size: few; CDR3: CASSYWTGHYPYEQYF; DNA: TGTGCCAGCAGTTACTGGACGGGACATTACCCCTACGAGCAGTACTTC
length: 15; D: NA; J: TRBJ1-3; V: TRBV30; size: NA; CDR3: CAWRVRPVWGNTIYF; DNA: TGTGCCTGGCGAGTCAGACCTGTGTGGGGAAACACCATATATTTT
length: 12; D: NA; J: TRBJ2-1; V: TRBV12-3/TRBV12-4; size: NA; CDR3: CASSFDVYEQFF; DNA: TGTGCCAGCAGTTTTGACGTCTATGAGCAGTTCTTC
length: 15; D: NA; J: TRBJ2-1; V: TRBV10-3; size: few; CDR3: CAIMIKNLSYNEQFF; DNA: TGTGCCATCATGATAAAGAACCTCTCCTACAATGAGCAGTTCTTC
length: 13; D: NA; J: TRBJ1-1; V: TRBV11-1; size: many; CDR3: CASSPGPRREAFF; DNA: TGTGCCAGCAGCCCCGGGCCGAGGAGGGAAGCTTTCTTT
length: 16; D: TRBD1; J: TRBJ1-3; V: TRBV4-2; size: few; CDR3: CASSREGGQKDKAANF; DNA: TGTGCCAGCAGCCGCGAGGGGGGACAGAAAGATAAAGCGGCGAATTTT
length: 11; D: NA; J: TRBJ2-5; V: TRBV2; size: NA; CDR3: CASSEDGTQYF; DNA: TGTGCCAGCAGTGAAGACGGGACCCAGTACTTC
length: 14; D: NA; J: TRBJ1-1; V: TRBV7-9; size: NA; CDR3: CASSFGQGRTEAFF; DNA: TGTGCCAGCAGCTTTGGGCAGGGAAGAACTGAAGCTTTCTTT
length: 14; D: NA; J: TRBJ1-2; V: TRBV2; size: NA; CDR3: CASRAQGGNYGYTF; DNA: TGTGCCAGCAGGGCTCAGGGAGGCAACTATGGCTACACCTTC
length: 16; D: TRBD1; J: TRBJ1-2; V: TRBV6-5; size: NA; CDR3: CASSYPTGGEGYGYTF; DNA: TGTGCCAGCAGTTACCCGACAGGGGGCGAGGGCTATGGCTACACCTTC
length: 15; D: TRBD2; J: TRBJ2-5; V: TRBV7-3; size: many; CDR3: CASSRTSGLQETQYF; DNA: TGTGCCAGCAGCCGGACTAGCGGGCTGCAAGAGACCCAGTACTTC
length: 15; D: NA; J: TRBJ2-4; V: TRBV29-1; size: NA; CDR3: CSVEDPSDWENIQYF; DNA: TGCAGCGTTGAAGATCCAAGCGACTGGGAGAACATTCAGTACTTC
length: 15; D: TRBD1; J: TRBJ2-1; V: TRBV7-6; size: few; CDR3: CASSLALRTGNEQFF; DNA: TGTGCCAGCAGCTTAGCACTCAGGACAGGGAATGAGCAGTTCTTC
length: 15; D: NA; J: TRBJ2-1; V: TRBV2; size: many; CDR3: CASSAVQGSYNEQFF; DNA: TGTGCCAGCAGCGCGGTCCAGGGGTCCTACAATGAGCAGTTCTTC
length: 13; D: TRBD1; J: TRBJ1-4; V: TRBV4-1; size: NA; CDR3: CASSSQGREKLFF; DNA: TGCGCCAGCAGCTCACAGGGGCGAGAAAAACTGTTTTTT
length: 13; D: NA; J: TRBJ1-1; V: TRBV25-1; size: few; CDR3: CASTVSRASEAFF; DNA: TGTGCCAGCACAGTTTCAAGGGCCTCCGAAGCTTTCTTT
length: 14; D: TRBD2; J: TRBJ2-5; V: TRBV5-4; size: NA; CDR3: CATTRLAEQETQYF; DNA: TGTGCCACCACAAGACTAGCCGAGCAAGAGACCCAGTACTTC
length: 14; D: NA; J: TRBJ1-1; V: TRBV5-5; size: NA; CDR3: CASSLEVAISVAFF; DNA: TGTGCCAGCAGCTTGGAAGTCGCCATTAGTGTGGCTTTCTTT
length: 12; D: NA; J: TRBJ2-1; V: TRBV28; size: few; CDR3: CASRSFYNEQFF; DNA: TGTGCCAGCAGGTCATTCTACAATGAGCAGTTCTTC
length: 15; D: TRBD1; J: TRBJ1-5; V: TRBV7-2; size: few; CDR3: CASSLAGQGSEPQHF; DNA: TGTGCCAGCAGCTTAGCTGGACAGGGTAGCGAGCCCCAGCATTTT
length: 13; D: TRBD1; J: TRBJ1-1; V: TRBV28; size: many; CDR3: CASKQGGNTEAFF; DNA: TGTGCCAGCAAACAGGGGGGGAACACTGAAGCTTTCTTT
length: 17; D: TRBD2; J: TRBJ2-7; V: TRBV27; size: few; CDR3: CASSFIHPSGGAGEQYF; DNA: TGTGCCAGCAGCTTTATACACCCTAGCGGGGGGGCCGGTGAGCAGTACTTC
length: 11; D: NA; J: TRBJ1-6; V: TRBV7-9; size: many; CDR3: CASTKDSPLHF; DNA: TGTGCCAGCACCAAGGATTCACCCCTCCACTTT
length: 13; D: TRBD1; J: TRBJ2-2; V: TRBV12-3/TRBV12-4; size: NA; CDR3: CAGGQGGSGELFF; DNA: TGTGCCGGAGGACAGGGGGGATCGGGGGAGCTGTTTTTT
length: 11; D: NA; J: TRBJ2-3; V: TRBV10-2; size: NA; CDR3: CASSDFYTQYF; DNA: TGCGCCAGCAGTGATTTTTATACGCAGTATTTT
length: 15; D: TRBD1; J: TRBJ2-2; V: TRBV12-3/TRBV12-4; size: NA; CDR3: CASRAGTGDSGELFF; DNA: TGTGCCAGCAGAGCCGGGACAGGGGATTCCGGGGAGCTGTTTTTT
length: 16; D: TRBD2; J: TRBJ2-2; V: TRBV6-7; size: few; CDR3: CASRTVAGLNTGELFF; DNA: TGTGCCAGCAGGACAGTAGCGGGGCTGAACACCGGGGAGCTGTTTTTT
length: 13; D: NA; J: TRBJ1-2; V: TRBV12-3/TRBV12-4; size: NA; CDR3: CASSLDGAGGYTF; DNA: TGTGCCAGCAGTTTAGACGGGGCGGGTGGCTACACCTTC
length: 16; D: TRBD1; J: TRBJ1-5; V: TRBV12-3/TRBV12-4; size: few; CDR3: CASSLDPRGRGQPQHF; DNA: TGTGCCAGCAGTTTAGATCCCAGGGGGCGAGGGCAGCCCCAGCATTTT
length: 15; D: TRBD2; J: TRBJ2-1; V: TRBV5-1; size: few; CDR3: CASSLLAGLLNEQFF; DNA: TGCGCCAGCAGCTTACTAGCGGGCCTCCTCAATGAGCAGTTCTTC
length: 14; D: TRBD2; J: TRBJ2-1; V: TRBV11-2; size: NA; CDR3: CASSSGLAPQGQFF; DNA: TGTGCCAGCAGCTCGGGACTAGCCCCGCAGGGGCAGTTCTTC
length: 11; D: NA; J: TRBJ1-2; V: TRBV30; size: NA; CDR3: CAWSLGYGYTF; DNA: TGTGCCTGGAGCCTAGGGTATGGCTACACCTTC
length: 16; D: NA; J: TRBJ2-7; V: TRBV6-5; size: NA; CDR3: CASSYSSLAPSYEQYF; DNA: TGTGCCAGCAGTTACTCGAGTCTGGCTCCTTCCTACGAGCAGTACTTC
length: 13; D: NA; J: TRBJ1-4; V: TRBV27; size: few; CDR3: CASSRTVNEKLFF; DNA: TGTGCCAGCAGTAGGACAGTCAATGAAAAACTGTTTTTT
length: 12; D: NA; J: TRBJ2-1; V: TRBV20-1; size: NA; CDR3: CSASGHYNEQFF; DNA: TGCAGTGCTAGTGGACACTACAATGAGCAGTTCTTC
length: 15; D: NA; J: TRBJ2-5; V: TRBV15; size: NA; CDR3: CATSNEGENKETQYF; DNA: TGTGCCACCAGCAATGAGGGGGAAAACAAAGAGACCCAGTACTTC
length: 14; D: TRBD2; J: TRBJ2-5; V: TRBV20-1; size: few; CDR3: CSASYRGLEQAQYF; DNA: TGCAGTGCTAGTTACCGGGGACTAGAGCAGGCCCAGTACTTC
length: 13; D: NA; J: TRBJ1-3; V: TRBV29-1; size: few; CDR3: CSVGGGSGNTIYF; DNA: TGCAGCGTTGGTGGGGGCTCTGGAAACACCATATATTTT
length: 15; D: TRBD1; J: TRBJ2-5; V: TRBV7-7; size: NA; CDR3: CASSAGQGKGETQYF; DNA: TGTGCCAGCAGCGCGGGACAGGGCAAGGGAGAGACCCAGTACTTC
length: 13; D: NA; J: TRBJ1-5; V: TRBV28; size: many; CDR3: CASSLIRDQPQHF; DNA: TGTGCCAGCAGTTTGATTAGGGATCAGCCCCAGCATTTT
length: 14; D: TRBD1; J: TRBJ2-1; V: TRBV4-3; size: many; CDR3: CASSLITGGNEQFF; DNA: TGCGCCAGCAGCCTCATTACAGGGGGGAATGAGCAGTTCTTC
length: 13; D: NA; J: TRBJ2-2; V: TRBV12-3/TRBV12-4; size: many; CDR3: CASSFASTGELFF; DNA: TGTGCCAGCAGTTTCGCTAGCACCGGGGAGCTGTTTTTT